This TCR beta chain emerged from a study of patients and donors after allogeneic stem cell transplantation. The CDR3 runs to 18 residues. V dropped 5 bases and J dropped 3 bases, with 25 bases sitting between them. In germline, CDR1 is SGHVS, CDR2 FQNEAQ. TCRdb redid the calling of the RT-PCR reads with MiXCR, one entry per CDR3 protein. The sample carries about 960,000 distinct CDR3 sequences, more than 15% recorded once. The V and J genes are TRBV7-8 and TRBJ1-2; no firm D call. The sequence came from a human donor who was either an allogeneic HSCT recipient or a stem cell or donor lymphocyte infusion donor (not recorded which). It is not recorded whose cells these are; they may come from a transplant donor. Sequenced: blood, either unsorted or a sorted T cell fraction (not recorded which). CDR3: CASSHRAPQASKDYGYTF. CDR3 DNA sequence: TGTGCCAGCAGCCACCGGGCCCCTCAAGCATCCAAGGACTATGGCTACACCTTC.